A single sample is the source of the 20 T cell receptor beta chains below, sequenced in a study of early T cells in non-severe SARS-CoV-2 infection. MiXCR was run by TCRdb on the 5' RACE reads, yielding one entry per CDR3 protein. The sample includes tens of thousands of distinct CDR3 sequences, approximately 12% of them seen just once. The sample comprised whole blood. All receptors derive from an adult who was a healthcare worker with PCR-confirmed SARS-CoV-2 infection or an uninfected control (not recorded which).

In its sample, this clonotype was seen many times. The chain couples TRBV29-1 to TRBJ1-5; no clear D. Looked up from germline, CDR1 is SQVTM and CDR2 is ANQGSEA. V shed 7 bases and J shed 5 bases, with 6 bases lying between them. CDR3 length: 10 residues. The CDR3 region is CSGVDQPQHF. The CDR3 DNA reads as TGCAGCGGCGTTGATCAGCCCCAGCATTTT.

In its sample, this clonotype was seen many times. Here the CDR3 reads CSVEGRLAGDYNEQFF. CDR3 bases: TGCAGCGTTGAAGGGCGACTAGCGGGAGACTACAATGAGCAGTTCTTC. This sequence joins TRBV29-1 and TRBJ2-1; 12 positions match TRBD2. V gave up 1 base and J gave up 3 bases; unmatched junction bases: 4. Per the germline V gene, CDR1 is SQVTM and CDR2 is ANQGSEA. This CDR3 contains 16 residues.

This clonotype occurred many times. V gene TRBV7-6 combines with J gene TRBJ2-7; TRBD1 aligns across 7 bases. From germline, CDR1 is SGHVS and CDR2 FNYEAQ. The CDR3 sequence is 15 residues long. V was pared by 5 bases and J by 2 bases, with 9 bases of the junction left unmatched. The CDR3 is CASSRIGDRAYEQYF. As DNA, the CDR3 is TGTGCCAGCAGCCGTATCGGGGACAGAGCCTACGAGCAGTACTTC.

This clonotype appeared a few times. CDR3 region: CASSESAGPSYEQYF. In DNA, the CDR3 is TGTGCCAGCAGTGAATCAGCGGGGCCCTCCTACGAGCAGTACTTC. V gene TRBV6-4 combines with J gene TRBJ2-7; TRBD2 matches at 7 bases. Germline V gives CDR1 MRHNA, CDR2 SNTAGT. This CDR3 contains 15 residues. V trimming: 3 bases; J trimming: 0 bases; junction bases outside the gene matches: 5.

At least ten counts were recorded for this clonotype. V and J are TRBV7-2 and TRBJ2-1; weak D call: TRBD1 (6 bases). The CDR3 is 16 amino acids. With 2 bases removed from V and 1 base from J, the gap between germline ends came to 12 bases. Germline loops: CDR1 SGHTA, CDR2 FQGNSA. The chain's CDR3 is CASSLRAQGSYNEQFF. Written as DNA, the CDR3 is TGTGCCAGCAGCTTAAGGGCGCAGGGGTCCTACAATGAGCAGTTCTTC. The whole variable domain, filled in from reference TRBV7-2 and TRBJ2-1, reads GAGVSQSPSNKVTEKGKDVELRCDPISGHTALYWYRQSLGQGLEFLIYFQGNSAPDKSGLPSDRFSAERTGGSVSTLTIQRTQQEDSAVYLCASSLRAQGSYNEQFFGPGTRLTVL.

This clonotype was counted at least ten times. The chain combines TRBV6-2 or TRBV6-3 with TRBJ2-2; 11 positions agree with TRBD1. This CDR3 spans 19 amino acids. V gave up 6 bases and J gave up 0 bases; unmatched junction bases: 12. Germline V gene lookup returns CDR1 MNHEY and CDR2 SVGEGT. CDR3 DNA sequence: TGTGCCAGCAGGCCCGGGACAGGGGGGCATCAAACGAACACCGGGGAGCTGTTTTTT. Translation gives CASRPGTGGHQTNTGELFF.

This clonotype appeared a few times. J is TRBJ2-3 and V is TRBV6-2 or TRBV6-3; 7 positions agree with TRBD2. V lost 7 bases, J lost 6 bases, and 13 bases stayed unmatched. Looked up from germline, CDR1 is MNHEY and CDR2 is SVGEGT. This CDR3 is built from 15 residues. The CDR3 DNA sequence: TGTGCCAGCACAACCTCCAGCGGGACTCCGGATACGCAGTATTTT. Amino acid sequence: CASTTSSGTPDTQYF.

V usage is TRBV10-3 and J usage is TRBJ1-3; D remains ambiguous. V dropped 4 bases and J dropped 0 bases, with 4 bases sitting between them. Germline CDR1 ENHRY, CDR2 SYGVKD. CDR3 size: 13 residues. The CDR3 DNA is TGTGCCATCAGTGGCAACTCTGGAAACACCATATATTTT. It is translated as CAISGNSGNTIYF.

This clonotype was detected a few times. The rearrangement joins TRBV20-1 to TRBJ1-6; maybe TRBD1 (6 bases). The V end was cut by 3 bases, the J end by 5 bases, with 17 bases between. The V gene's germline CDR1 is DFQATT and CDR2 SNEGSKA (reference sequence). The CDR3 is 16 residues long. In DNA form, the CDR3 reads TGCAGTGCTAGCCAAGCGGGGACAAGGAATAATTCACCCCTCCACTTT. Translating gives CSASQAGTRNNSPLHF.

The chain recombines TRBV20-1 with TRBJ2-5, with D possibly matching TRBD2 (6 bases). V was pared by 5 bases and J by 2 bases, with 21 bases between. The CDR3 is 16 residues long. The germline V gene encodes CDR1 DFQATT and CDR2 SNEGSKA (reference sequence). The CDR3 loop is CSAGRLMRLGQETQYF. The CDR3 DNA reads as TGCAGTGCTGGAAGACTCATGCGACTAGGGCAAGAGACCCAGTACTTC.

This clonotype was seen only a few times. This rearrangement joins TRBV5-1 to TRBJ2-3; D unresolved. Germline V gives CDR1 SGHRS, CDR2 YFSETQ. Trimming left V 5 bases short and J 0 bases short, with 10 bases between. This CDR3 region has 14 residues. CDR3 in DNA: TGCGCCAGCAGGAAGCGACTGAGCACAGATACGCAGTATTTT. Translating gives CASRKRLSTDTQYF.

This clonotype was seen ten or more times. The rearrangement joins TRBV12-5 to TRBJ1-1; no clear D. Trimming left V 4 bases short and J 8 bases short, with 11 bases between. CDR1 LGHNT and CDR2 FRNRAP come from the germline V gene. The CDR3 spans 12 residues. The CDR3 DNA reads as TGTGCTAGTGGTTCCCCGGAGAAAGAAGCTTTCTTT. It specifies CASGSPEKEAFF.

This clonotype was counted many times. DNA for the CDR3: TGCGCCAGCAGCTTTACTAGCGGGTCTTACAATGAGCAGTTCTTC. Translating it yields CASSFTSGSYNEQFF. The chain uses TRBV5-1 and TRBJ2-1, with 9 nucleotides matching TRBD2. Germline V gene lookup returns CDR1 SGHRS and CDR2 YFSETQ. V lost 2 bases, J lost 4 bases, and 4 bases stayed unmatched. This CDR3 region has 15 residues.

This clonotype was seen many times. The chain carries TRBV7-3 and TRBJ1-1; tentative D call: TRBD1 (5 bases). Germline V gene lookup returns CDR1 SGHTA and CDR2 FQGTGA. Trimming left V 1 base short and J 5 bases short, with 8 bases between. The CDR3 has 13 residues. CDR3 in DNA: TGTGCCAGCAGCTTAATAGGGGAGACTGAAGCTTTCTTT. Protein product: CASSLIGETEAFF.

Comments on this clonotype: A much larger clone differs from this one at a single base, so this may be a read error. The chain carries TRBV7-9 and TRBJ1-1, with TRBD1 as a possible D gene (5 bases). Trimming pared 7 bases from V and 5 bases from J, leaving 14 bases between. The V gene's germline CDR1 is SEHNR and CDR2 FQNEAQ (reference sequence). This CDR3 region has 13 residues. CDR3: CASTQGPKTEAFF. The DNA of the CDR3 is TGTGCCAGCACCCAGGGACCAAAAACTGAAGCTTTCTTT.

This clonotype has at least ten counts. The rearrangement joins TRBV3-1 to TRBJ2-2; D unclear. V lost 4 bases and J lost 6, with 15 bases in between. The CDR3 consists of 15 residues. Germline CDR1 reads LGHDT; CDR2 reads YNNKEL (reference sequence). CDR3 coding DNA: TGTGCCAGCAGCCCTAGGGCGATATTTTCCGGGGAGCTGTTTTTT. This gives the protein CASSPRAIFSGELFF.

The rearrangement uses TRBV20-1 and TRBJ2-3; D is possibly TRBD1 (6 bases). This CDR3 comprises 13 residues. Between the trimmed V and J ends, which lost 6 bases and 1 base, there was a span of 11 bases. Germline V CDR1 and CDR2: DFQATT, SNEGSKA (reference sequence). The CDR3 loop is CSALRQGTDTQYF. CDR3 DNA: TGCAGTGCACTTCGACAGGGCACAGATACGCAGTATTTT.

The chain carries TRBV7-9 and TRBJ2-2; D unclear. This CDR3 region has 15 residues. The germline V gene encodes CDR1 SEHNR and CDR2 FQNEAQ (reference sequence). V gave up 3 bases and J gave up 2 bases, with 10 bases separating them. The CDR3 protein is CASSLHSTNTGELFF. Here the CDR3 DNA reads TGTGCCAGCAGCTTGCACTCGACCAACACCGGGGAGCTGTTTTTT.

This clonotype has a handful of counts. The CDR3 DNA reads as TGCGCCAGCAGCTTGGGATCCCTTGCCGGGGAGCTGTTTTTT. Its protein product is CASSLGSLAGELFF. The V gene is TRBV5-1, the J gene TRBJ2-2; D uncertain. There are 14 residues in the CDR3. V lost 0 bases and J lost 6, with 9 bases in between. From germline, CDR1 is SGHRS and CDR2 YFSETQ.

The gene calls are TRBV6-6 and TRBJ2-3, with D unclear. Germline assignment: CDR1 MNHNY and CDR2 SVGAGI (reference sequence). The CDR3 is 13 residues long. V was cut by 1 base and J by 3 bases, with 5 bases left in between. CDR3 amino acids: CASSYWYTDTQYF. The DNA of the CDR3 is TGTGCCAGCAGTTACTGGTATACAGATACGCAGTATTTT.